The 21 T cell receptor beta chains listed next were all sequenced from one sample in a study of OX40 agonist ivuxolimab in advanced cancers. TCRdb keeps only in-frame clones here, not all; method: immunoSEQ multiplex PCR. The data hold nearly 35,000 clones, with approximately 92% observed a single time. The specimen was CD4+ or CD8+ T cells sorted from blood, collected in a trial of the OX40 agonist ivuxolimab. These receptors all stem from an adult with an advanced solid tumor such as melanoma, head and neck, liver or kidney cancer.

This chain uses TRBV11-1 with TRBJ2-3; D possibly corresponds to TRBD2 (5 bases). From germline, CDR1 is SGHAT and CDR2 FQDESV (reference sequence). The CDR3 totals 17 residues. The ends were cut back, 3 bases at V and 1 base at J, with 17 bases in the middle. DNA for the CDR3: TGTGCCAGCAGCTTGAGGGAGCCACCAACTCGCACAGATACGCAGTATTTT. It is translated as CASSLREPPTRTDTQYF.

Worth noting for this clone: This is likely an artifact of a read error, given a far larger clone one base away. The V call is TRBV5-6, the J call TRBJ2-7; D is ambiguous. CDR1 and CDR2 (germline): SGHDT, YYEEEE. The CDR3 is 13 residues long. Trimming took 0 bases from V and 9 from J, leaving 13 bases between them. The chain's CDR3 is CASSLGHLHGQYF. The CDR3 DNA is TGTGCCAGCAGCTTGGGACACCTTCATGGGCAGTACTTC.

This chain connects TRBV6-1 to TRBJ2-2; a weak D match, TRBD2 (6 bases). The CDR3 totals 16 residues. Trimming removed 0 bases from V and 1 base from J, with 9 bases in between. The germline gives CDR1 MNHNS, CDR2 SASEGT. CDR3 loop: CASSEAEGRNTGELFF. The DNA of the CDR3 is TGTGCCAGCAGTGAAGCGGAGGGTCGGAACACCGGGGAGCTGTTTTTT.

This clone showed up just once. V usage is TRBV27 and J usage is TRBJ1-6, with no clear D. The germline V gene encodes CDR1 MNHEY and CDR2 SMNVEV (reference sequence). The CDR3 spans 16 residues. V was clipped by 5 bases and J by 6 bases, with 17 bases between them. CDR3 nucleotides: TGTGCCAGCAGTCCCTTTTTATTGGACTCTAATTCACCCCTCCACTTT. It is translated as CASSPFLLDSNSPLHF.

V usage is TRBV9 and J usage is TRBJ2-1; 8 bases match TRBD1. Germline CDR1 reads SGDLS; CDR2 reads YYNGEE. The trim removed 0 bases at V and 6 bases at J, leaving 5 bases unmatched. The CDR3 consists of 15 residues. The DNA of the CDR3 is TGTGCCAGCAGCGTAGAAGGACAGGGTCCCAATGAGCAGTTCTTC. Its translation: CASSVEGQGPNEQFF.

The chain employs TRBV25-1 and TRBJ2-1; TRBD1 or TRBD2 may be the D gene (5 bases each). The CDR3 is 15 residues long. Trimming stripped 3 bases from V and 4 bases from J, with 13 bases between. The germline CDR1 and CDR2 sequences are MGHDK and SYGVNS. CDR3 residues: CASSEGETVYNEQFF. The DNA for the CDR3 is TGTGCCAGCAGTGAGGGGGAGACAGTGTACAATGAGCAGTTCTTC.

This chain joins TRBV7-3 and TRBJ2-4, with 7 bases fitting TRBD2. Germline CDR1 reads SGHTA; CDR2 reads FQGTGA. V dropped 2 bases and J dropped 5; count of bases not matched to a gene: 3. The CDR3 is 14 amino acids. CDR3 nucleotide sequence: TGTGCCAGCAGCTTAGTTGCGGGAGAAAACATTCAGTACTTC. Translation gives CASSLVAGENIQYF. The full variable domain, in which reference TRBV7-3 and TRBJ2-4 provide the parts outside the CDR3, is GAGVSQTPSNKVTEKGKYVELRCDPISGHTALYWYRQSLGQGPEFLIYFQGTGAADDSGLPNDRFFAVRPEGSVSTLKIQRTERGDSAVYLCASSLVAGENIQYFGAGTRLSVL.

This clone was recorded a few times. The J gene is TRBJ1-5, the V gene TRBV28; D gene ambiguous. The CDR3 covers 16 residues. Germline lookup yields CDR1 MDHEN and CDR2 SYDVKM. V dropped 5 bases and J dropped 0 bases, with 14 bases sitting between them. The CDR3 bases are TGTGCCAGCAGTCTAGTCGGGGATTATAGCAATCAGCCCCAGCATTTT. Its translation is CASSLVGDYSNQPQHF.

This chain connects TRBV6-5 to TRBJ2-2, with D tentatively TRBD2 (6 bases). The CDR3 is made up of 14 amino acids. Trimming took 9 bases from V and 5 from J, leaving 16 bases between them. Germline lookup yields CDR1 MNHEY and CDR2 SVGAGI. The CDR3 is CASSGGAGTGELFF. CDR3 bases: TGTGCCAGTTCCGGAGGGGCGGGGACCGGGGAGCTGTTTTTT.

The genes are TRBV2 and TRBJ2-3; possibly TRBD1 for D (5 bases). Germline V gene sequence: CDR1 SNHLY, CDR2 FYNNEI. The CDR3 totals 17 residues. V was cut by 0 bases and J by 0 bases, with 13 bases left in between. CDR3 sequence (DNA): TGTGCCAGCAGTGAAGCGCCGGACAAGTCTAGCACAGATACGCAGTATTTT. Translated: CASSEAPDKSSTDTQYF.

This sequence joins TRBV5-8 and TRBJ1-5; 9 nucleotides line up with TRBD1. The J segment lost 7 bases and the V segment lost 1 base, leaving 9 bases of the junction unmatched. The length of the CDR3 is 16 residues. Germline CDR1 is SGHTS and CDR2 is YDEGEE. CDR3 sequence: CASSLFRTGDGQPQHF. The CDR3 DNA is TGTGCCAGCAGCTTGTTTAGGACAGGGGATGGCCAGCCCCAGCATTTT.

The chain employs TRBV2 and TRBJ2-1, with D possibly being TRBD1 (5 bases). The germline V gene has CDR1 SNHLY and CDR2 FYNNEI. CDR3 length: 16 residues. Trimming removed 2 bases at V and 3 bases at J, with 14 bases between. The CDR3 reads CASSESPTEYYNEQFF. The CDR3 coding sequence is TGTGCCAGCAGTGAATCCCCGACAGAGTACTACAATGAGCAGTTCTTC. Based on the CDR3 plus reference TRBV2 and TRBJ2-1, the full variable domain is EPEVTQTPSHQVTQMGQEVILRCVPISNHLYFYWYRQILGQKVEFLVSFYNNEISEKSEIFDDQFSVERPDGSNFTLKIRSTKLEDSAMYFCASSESPTEYYNEQFFGPGTRLTVL.

The sample holds one count of this clone. V usage is TRBV2 and J usage is TRBJ2-5, with 11 bases fitting TRBD2. The end of the DNA fits TRBJ2-7 better, so the J call may be wrong. The CDR3 is 16 amino acids. Germline CDR1 SNHLY, CDR2 FYNNEI. The CDR3 here is CASSELDWTSGYEQYF. The DNA for the CDR3 is TGTGCCAGCAGTGAATTGGACTGGACTAGCGGGTACGAGCAGTACTTC.

The rearrangement links TRBV10-3 to TRBJ2-7; the match to TRBD1 covers 7 bases. The CDR3 is made up of 14 amino acids. V lost 4 bases and J lost 4; bases outside the gene matches: 7. CDR1 is ENHRY and CDR2 is SYGVKD in the germline V gene. The CDR3 DNA is TGTGCCATCAGTGCCCCTGACAGGGTGTACGAGCAGTACTTC. Protein: CAISAPDRVYEQYF.

The chain recombines TRBV5-1 with TRBJ2-2; 12 positions agree with TRBD2. From germline, CDR1 is SGHRS and CDR2 YFSETQ. This CDR3 is built from 17 residues. The J segment lost 6 bases and the V segment lost 0 bases, leaving 6 bases of the junction unmatched. The CDR3 loop reads CASSLAVTSGRPGELFF. In DNA form, the CDR3 reads TGCGCCAGCAGCTTGGCGGTGACTAGCGGGAGACCCGGGGAGCTGTTTTTT.

The V gene is TRBV10-1, the J gene TRBJ2-2; TRBD2 agrees at 15 bases. CDR3 length: 18 residues. Germline values: CDR1 WNHNN, CDR2 SYGVQD (reference sequence). V gave up 6 bases and J gave up 3 bases; unmatched junction bases: 8. The CDR3 nucleotides are TGCGCCAGCAGACCCGGACTAGCGGGAGGGCCGGACACCGGGGAGCTGTTTTTT. Its protein is CASRPGLAGGPDTGELFF.

The chain joins TRBV6-1 to TRBJ2-3; a possible D gene is TRBD2 (5 bases). The CDR3 runs 15 residues. CDR1 and CDR2 from the germline V gene are MNHNS and SASEGT. V was cut by 3 bases and J by 5 bases, with 15 bases left in between. CDR3 residues: CASSDLAGNLDTQYF. DNA of the CDR3: TGTGCCAGCAGTGATTTGGCCGGGAATCTAGATACGCAGTATTTT.

This clone occurred once. CDR3 sequence reads: CASNGSDNEQFF. The CDR3 bases are TGTGCCAGCAATGGGTCGGACAATGAGCAGTTCTTC. V and J are TRBV28 and TRBJ2-1; no clear D gene. The CDR3 covers 12 residues. Trimming stripped 7 bases from V and 5 bases from J, with 9 bases between. Germline lookup yields CDR1 MDHEN and CDR2 SYDVKM.

V and J are TRBV27 and TRBJ1-5; D is uncertain. CDR1 and CDR2 (germline): MNHEY, SMNVEV (reference sequence). Trimming shortened V by 2 bases and J by 1 base, and 12 bases separated the two germline ends. The CDR3 is made up of 16 amino acids. In nucleotides, the CDR3 is TGTGCCAGCAGTTTAAGTCCGGGAGCGAGCAATCAGCCCCAGCATTTT. Its protein product is CASSLSPGASNQPQHF.

The chain couples TRBV10-3 to TRBJ2-2, with TRBD2 matching 7 bases. The CDR3 spans 13 residues. Trimming took 4 bases from V and 13 from J; bases not matched to a gene: 9. CDR1 is ENHRY and CDR2 is SYGVKD in the germline V gene. The CDR3 bases are TGTGCCATCAGTGGGGAGGGAGACCTAGGGCTGTTTTTT. Translation gives CAISGEGDLGLFF.

The CDR3 bases are TGTGCCAGCAGCTACGACAGGGACTGGAACCAAGAGACCCAGTACTTC. It translates to CASSYDRDWNQETQYF. The rearrangement links TRBV5-4 to TRBJ2-5; tentatively, D is TRBD1 (7 bases). Germline CDR1 and CDR2: SGHNT and YYREEE (reference sequence). This CDR3 spans 16 amino acids. The germline V and J ends were trimmed by 3 bases and 0 bases, with 15 bases remaining between them.